Presented here are 12 T cell receptor beta chains from one specimen sequenced in a study of vaccination effects on CD4 cells after COVID-19. Within the ViraFEST assay, antigen-specific CD4+ T cells underwent expansion with viral peptide pools prior to sequencing. Following culture for 9 to 11 days, CD4+ T cells were isolated. Each participant was given two doses of one vaccine (BNT162b2 or mRNA-1273). The protocol was immunoSEQ multiplex PCR, while the TCRdb copy is restricted to in-frame clones and leaves out a portion. The sample has under 35,000 clones; over 65% are singletons. No antigen has been identified for these receptors. Here the sequenced sample was CD4+ T cells from PBMCs cultured with HCoV-NL63 spike peptides, taken after COVID-19 vaccination. These receptors were obtained from a human donor who received a COVID-19 vaccine.

This chain links TRBV25-1 with TRBJ1-1, with a tentative D call TRBD1 (6 bases). The CDR3 length is 11 residues. V lost 4 bases to trimming and J lost 8 bases, with 8 bases between them. Germline V gives CDR1 MGHDK, CDR2 SYGVNS. The CDR3 sequence is CASSAGAEAFF. The CDR3 DNA follows: TGTGCCAGCAGTGCGGGGGCCGAAGCTTTCTTT.

The chain couples TRBV5-1 to TRBJ2-7; D might be TRBD1 or TRBD2, each matching 5 bases. The CDR3 totals 15 residues. V gave up 3 bases and J gave up 5 bases, with 18 bases separating them. Germline CDR1 and CDR2: SGHRS and YFSETQ. CDR3 amino acids: CASSSTNPGRDEQYF. The CDR3 DNA reads TGCGCCAGCAGCTCTACAAACCCGGGACGGGACGAGCAGTACTTC.

The chain joins TRBV3-1 (or the pseudogene TRBV3-2) to TRBJ1-1; TRBD1 might be the D (5 bases). The germline V gene encodes CDR1 LGHDT and CDR2 YNNKEL (reference sequence). Trimming cost V 4 bases and J 0 bases, with 9 bases left between them. The CDR3 covers 14 residues. In DNA form, the CDR3 reads TGTGCCAGCAGCCGCCTGACAGTGAACACTGAAGCTTTCTTT. This translates into CASSRLTVNTEAFF.

This chain connects TRBV7-9 to TRBJ2-3; D unresolved. Trimming cost V 5 bases and J 0 bases, with 12 bases left between them. CDR1 is SEHNR and CDR2 is FQNEAQ in the germline V gene (reference sequence). The CDR3 totals 15 residues. The CDR3 nucleotides are TGTGCCAGCAGCCCCCAGGAGCATAGCACAGATACGCAGTATTTT. Its protein product is CASSPQEHSTDTQYF.

This clone turned up a few times. The V and J genes are TRBV5-1 and TRBJ1-4; 7 nucleotides align to TRBD1. V was pared by 3 bases and J by 4 bases, with 3 bases of the junction left unmatched. CDR1 is SGHRS, CDR2 YFSETQ, per germline. This CDR3 is 14 amino acids long. For the CDR3, the DNA is TGCGCCAGCAGCTCGGGACAGAATAATGAAAAACTGTTTTTT. Protein sequence: CASSSGQNNEKLFF.

The gene calls are TRBV21-1 and TRBJ1-5; the table names TRBD1, a call not compared with the DNA. TRBV21-1 corresponds to a pseudogene. The length of the CDR3 is 18 residues. CDR3 bases: TGTGCCAGCAGCAAAGATGGGGACAGAATCTATAGCAATCAGCCCCAGCATTTT. Protein: CASSKDGDRIYSNQPQHF.

This chain joins TRBV5-6 and TRBJ2-7, with D unresolved. V was trimmed by 1 base and J by 2 bases, leaving 16 bases between them. This CDR3 is 16 amino acids long. Germline loops: CDR1 SGHDT, CDR2 YYEEEE. CDR3 residues: CASSLIYSLATYEQYF. The CDR3 nucleotides are TGTGCCAGCAGCTTGATCTATAGTCTGGCCACCTACGAGCAGTACTTC.

The genes are TRBV19 and TRBJ2-7; 7 positions match TRBD1. The CDR3 extends over 17 amino acids. V dropped 2 bases and J dropped 9; count of bases not matched to a gene: 19. Germline V CDR1 and CDR2: LNHDA, SQIVND (reference sequence). DNA for the CDR3: TGTGCCAGTAGTATAAGGTACGGGACAGCCCTATCCACCGGGCAGTACTTC. Protein: CASSIRYGTALSTGQYF.

This sequence joins TRBV10-1 and TRBJ2-1, with 8 positions matching TRBD2. V was clipped by 2 bases and J by 6 bases; unmatched bases: 6. The length of the CDR3 is 15 residues. Germline-derived CDR1 and CDR2 are WNHNN and SYGVQD (reference sequence). CDR3 in amino acids: CASSERAGALNEQFF. The CDR3, as DNA: TGCGCCAGCAGTGAGCGAGCGGGAGCTCTCAATGAGCAGTTCTTC.

This clone appeared once. The chain combines TRBV28 with TRBJ2-4; D gene unclear. The ends were cut back, 6 bases at V and 7 bases at J, with 16 bases in the middle. The germline V gene has CDR1 MDHEN and CDR2 SYDVKM. The CDR3 sequence is 14 residues long. DNA for the CDR3: TGTGCCAGCAGCACCGCTACCCCGTGGAACATTCAGTACTTC. Its translation: CASSTATPWNIQYF.

This clone showed up just once. The chain recombines TRBV6-2 or TRBV6-3 with TRBJ2-7; TRBD2 matches at 10 bases. V lost 5 bases to trimming and J lost 1 base; unmatched junction nucleotides: 5. Per the germline V gene, CDR1 is MNHEY and CDR2 is SVGEGT. CDR3 length: 15 amino acids. The CDR3 nucleotides read TGTGCCAGCAGTGGGGGACTAGCGAGTTCCTACGAGCAGTACTTC. It specifies CASSGGLASSYEQYF.

This clone was counted once. The V call is TRBV4-1, the J call TRBJ1-2; tentatively, D is TRBD1 (5 bases). The CDR3 loop spans 16 amino acids. With 4 bases removed from V and 5 bases from J, the gap between germline ends came to 20 bases. Germline V gives CDR1 MGHRA, CDR2 YSYEKL. For the CDR3, the DNA is TGCGCCAGCAGCCCAGCCGGGACGGCAAGGGTATATGGCTACACCTTC. Translation: CASSPAGTARVYGYTF.